Listed below are T cell receptor beta chains from one sample, sequenced in a study of T-cell memory formation after mild COVID-19. TCRdb ran MiXCR on the 5' RACE reads and lists one entry per CDR3 protein. The sample gives a few hundred thousand distinct CDR3 sequences, about 23% of which show up once; roughly an eighth is in the top ten. The sequencing input was PBMCs or a T cell subset sorted from them (not recorded which). These receptors came from an adult woman who had mild COVID-19 (a few samples of this study predate the infection). Cell type and time point are not known. Each CDR3 is given without its conserved first and last residue. Each record gives: V gene, J gene, CDR3 protein.

V: TRBV7-2; J: TRBJ2-7; CDR3: ASSLVGTSGISVEQY
V: TRBV6-2/TRBV6-3; J: TRBJ2-4; CDR3: ASSRTGIGNIQY
V: TRBV6-6; J: TRBJ2-1; CDR3: ASSHLSPGAYSYNEQF
V: TRBV18; J: TRBJ1-2; CDR3: ASSPTGTWNYGYT
V: TRBV11-3; J: TRBJ2-3; CDR3: ASSLERAWLADTQY
V: TRBV12-3/TRBV12-4; J: TRBJ1-2; CDR3: ASTRPGQPYGYT
V: TRBV3-1; J: TRBJ2-3; CDR3: ASSQGQGAVDTQY
V: TRBV19; J: TRBJ2-7; CDR3: ASSLVTSGEWSGEQY
V: TRBV10-3; J: TRBJ2-5; CDR3: AVSGYQETQY
V: TRBV7-2; J: TRBJ2-1; CDR3: ASSQYKDPSYNEQF
V: TRBV27; J: TRBJ1-1; CDR3: ASSPWGQLMNTEAF
V: TRBV18; J: TRBJ1-3; CDR3: ASSQRDRGNTIY
V: TRBV5-6; J: TRBJ1-6; CDR3: ASSRSPGSGSPLH
V: TRBV4-3; J: TRBJ2-7; CDR3: ASSQDLKYEQY
V: TRBV18; J: TRBJ2-5; CDR3: ASSPPGTINRETQY
V: TRBV7-6; J: TRBJ1-1; CDR3: ASSLARDMNTEAF
V: TRBV9; J: TRBJ2-7; CDR3: ASSTTGTPTYEQY
V: TRBV11-2; J: TRBJ1-5; CDR3: ASSQTDSNQPQH
V: TRBV7-9; J: TRBJ2-1; CDR3: ASSLRVVEQF
V: TRBV7-9; J: TRBJ2-7; CDR3: ASSLGADHEQY
V: TRBV12-3/TRBV12-4; J: TRBJ2-6; CDR3: ASSLAQGGAGANVLT
V: TRBV24-1; J: TRBJ2-7; CDR3: ATSDAGRPYEQY
V: TRBV20-1; J: TRBJ1-1; CDR3: SASGRGAEAF
V: TRBV5-6; J: TRBJ2-3; CDR3: ASSLPGRTDTQY
V: TRBV7-3; J: TRBJ2-3; CDR3: ASSIGPSPGDTQY
V: TRBV6-1; J: TRBJ2-5; CDR3: ASSRQGVQETQY
V: TRBV15; J: TRBJ1-5; CDR3: ATSRVPRAPDQPQH
V: TRBV29-1; J: TRBJ2-7; CDR3: SVGVGQGSAGREQY
V: TRBV15; J: TRBJ2-1; CDR3: ATSSPINEQF
V: TRBV25-1; J: TRBJ2-5; CDR3: ASSAPGERLGETQY
V: TRBV24-1; J: TRBJ2-7; CDR3: ATSDPARGFNEQY
V: TRBV20-1; J: TRBJ1-2; CDR3: SAHSFGGIYGYT
V: TRBV7-3; J: TRBJ1-6; CDR3: ASSSRPALTVNNSPLH
V: TRBV6-1; J: TRBJ2-7; CDR3: ASSDPTSYEQY
V: TRBV11-2; J: TRBJ2-6; CDR3: ASTKDDRSSGANVLT
V: TRBV28; J: TRBJ2-3; CDR3: ASSFSREADTQY
V: TRBV25-1; J: TRBJ2-1; CDR3: ASSEQGGGSYNEQF
V: TRBV27; J: TRBJ1-1; CDR3: ASSPSRGALRTEAF
V: TRBV20-1; J: TRBJ2-5; CDR3: SASHESARPLLGMY
V: TRBV29-1; J: TRBJ2-1; CDR3: SVEGEQGAWNEQF
V: TRBV18; J: TRBJ2-7; CDR3: ASSPTAGGEQY
V: TRBV13; J: TRBJ2-7; CDR3: ASSAPTVSEQY
V: TRBV12-3/TRBV12-4; J: TRBJ1-5; CDR3: ASSRTGGQPQH
V: TRBV19; J: TRBJ1-5; CDR3: ASKLEGGRIPPQH
V: TRBV12-3/TRBV12-4; J: TRBJ1-1; CDR3: ASSLQGSTEAF
V: TRBV6-4; J: TRBJ2-1; CDR3: ASIGPLARNENNEQF
V: TRBV28; J: TRBJ1-2; CDR3: ASREGTANYGYT
V: TRBV5-1; J: TRBJ2-1; CDR3: ASSQTAYNEQF
V: TRBV12-3/TRBV12-4; J: TRBJ2-5; CDR3: ASSPSGAEETQY
V: TRBV6-2/TRBV6-3; J: TRBJ2-1; CDR3: ASSYRELFSSYNEQF
V: TRBV5-1; J: TRBJ2-7; CDR3: ASSPSRTGEQY